A selection of T cell receptor beta chains follows, all from one sample in a study of graft-versus-host responses after intestinal transplantation. TCRdb's copy holds only in-frame clones and misses some; the assay was immunoSEQ multiplex PCR. The sample has approximately 90,000 clones, around 80% seen once; the top ten hold approximately 0.78%. Their recognized antigens are unknown. The material sequenced was unstimulated CD4+ T cells sorted from spleen or lymph node cells, taken before intestinal transplant. The receptors were gathered from a human donor who received an intestinal transplant. CDR3s include the opening cysteine and the closing phenylalanine or tryptophan. The D gene is left open where the match is weak. Clone sizes are given selectively: once, few, many, or a class where the clone is expanded.

clone_size j_call d_call v_call cdr3_nt cdr3_aa
. TRBJ2-7 . TRBV6-6 TGTGCCAGCAGTTATGGACAGCTCTACGAGCAGTACTTC CASSYGQLYEQYF
. TRBJ2-7 . TRBV7-2 TGTGCCAGCAGCTTAGGTAACTGGGCCCTGTACTTC CASSLGNWALYF
. TRBJ2-5 . TRBV7-3 TGTGCCAGCAGCTTATATGCGGGCCAAGAGACCCAGTACTTC CASSLYAGQETQYF
. TRBJ1-2 . TRBV15 TGTGCCACCAGCAGAGATTTCTATAACTATGGCTACACCTTC CATSRDFYNYGYTF
few TRBJ1-5 TRBD1 TRBV6-1 TGTGCCAGCGCACAGGGGATCGATAGCAATCAGCCCCAGCATTTT CASAQGIDSNQPQHF
. TRBJ2-1 TRBD2 TRBV14 TGTGCCAGCAGCCAAGATTTGGGGCTAGCGGGAGGGCCACCCTACAATGAGCAGTTCTTC CASSQDLGLAGGPPYNEQFF
. TRBJ2-1 . TRBV7-2 TGTGCCAGCAGCTTAAGTCAGGCGAGCTCCTACAATGAGCAGTTCTTC CASSLSQASSYNEQFF
. TRBJ1-5 . TRBV11-2 TGTGCCAGCAGCTTAGATCGGAATCAGCCCCAGCATTTT CASSLDRNQPQHF
. TRBJ1-4 . TRBV30 TGTGCCTGGAGTGTACTTCTAGGGGCTCCTAATGAAAAACTGTTTTTT CAWSVLLGAPNEKLFF
. TRBJ2-7 . TRBV6-5 TGTGCCGGCAGTTACTCAGAGGCTTCCAGCTCCTACGAGCAGTACTTC CAGSYSEASSSYEQYF
. TRBJ1-2 TRBD1 TRBV29-1 TGCAGCGATCGGGACAGGGCAAACTATGGCTACACCTTC CSDRDRANYGYTF
. TRBJ1-2 . TRBV11-2 TGTGCCAGCAGCTTAGGGTTGGGCCAGGGCTACACCTTC CASSLGLGQGYTF
. TRBJ2-6 . TRBV5-1 TGCGCCAGCAGCTTAGGACACAACTCTGGGGCCAACGTCCTGACTTTC CASSLGHNSGANVLTF
. TRBJ1-5 . TRBV29-1 TGCAGCGTGGGGGGACTTGAGGATCAGCCCCAGCATTTT CSVGGLEDQPQHF
. TRBJ2-1 . TRBV7-2 TGTGCCAGCAGCTCGACTAGTCGTAGCTCCTACAATGAGCAGTTCTTC CASSSTSRSSYNEQFF
. TRBJ2-3 . TRBV2 TGTGCCAGCACCCCCTTTGAGGGAGATACGCAGTATTTT CASTPFEGDTQYF
. TRBJ2-3 . TRBV5-1 TGCGCCAGCAGCGAAGGGGTTATAGATACGCAGTATTTT CASSEGVIDTQYF
. TRBJ2-2 . TRBV28 TGTGCCAGCAGTGACCGGGACACGAACACCGGGGAGCTGTTTTTT CASSDRDTNTGELFF
. TRBJ2-1 TRBD2 TRBV5-4 TGTGCCAGCAGCCAGACTAGCGGGGGGGTGATGTGGAATGAGCAGTTCTTC CASSQTSGGVMWNEQFF
. TRBJ1-3 . TRBV2 TGTGCCAGCTACCTAGTTCGAGGAAACACCATATATTTT CASYLVRGNTIYF
. TRBJ2-7 . TRBV21-1 TGTGCCAGCAGCACCGGACTAGCGGGCTTGTTGGGCTACGAGCAGTACTTC CASSTGLAGLLGYEQYF
. TRBJ2-7 TRBD1 TRBV2 TGTGCCAGCAGGGGACAGGGTGCCTACGAGCAGTACTTC CASRGQGAYEQYF
. TRBJ2-7 TRBD2 TRBV2 TGTGCCAGCAGTGCCCGACTAGCGGGAGGGTACGAGCAGTACTTC CASSARLAGGYEQYF
few TRBJ2-6 . TRBV6-5 TGTGCCAGCACCTACGGGGTTGGTGAGGCCAACGTCCTGACTTTC CASTYGVGEANVLTF
. TRBJ1-2 TRBD1 TRBV6-1 TGTGCCAGCAGTGAAACATCCCCGGGACAGGGAAACTATGGCTACACCTTC CASSETSPGQGNYGYTF
. TRBJ2-7 TRBD1 TRBV7-9 TGTGCCAGCAGCTTGGGGGGACAGGGCGAGCAGTACTTC CASSLGGQGEQYF
. TRBJ1-5 . TRBV28 TGTGCCAGCAGTCCCCCGGGGGGTCGCAATCAGCCCCAGCATTTT CASSPPGGRNQPQHF
. TRBJ1-2 . TRBV5-1 TGCGCCAGCAGCTCCACCGCGGAGAACATCTATGGCTACACCTTC CASSSTAENIYGYTF
. TRBJ2-3 TRBD1 TRBV2 TGTGCCAGCACCCGAGACAGGGACGCCGATACGCAGTATTTT CASTRDRDADTQYF
. TRBJ2-1 TRBD2 TRBV19 TGTGCCACCGTCAGAAGCGGGAGGGGGGGCGATGAGCAGTTCTTC CATVRSGRGGDEQFF
. TRBJ1-1 . TRBV28 TGTGCCAGCAACATAGGGGGGGAGGGCACTGAAGCTTTCTTT CASNIGGEGTEAFF
. TRBJ2-3 . TRBV5-1 TGCGCCAGCAGCTTCGGTGGTTCTAGCACAGATACGCAGTATTTT CASSFGGSSTDTQYF
. TRBJ1-2 . TRBV28 TGTGCCAGCAGTGACGGCGGGACCCCCAGCAATTATGGCTACACCTTC CASSDGGTPSNYGYTF
. TRBJ2-7 TRBD1 TRBV5-5 TGTGCCAGCAGCTTGTATGGGACAGGGGGCTACGAGCAGTACTTC CASSLYGTGGYEQYF
. TRBJ2-1 . TRBV21-1 TGTGCCAGCAGCAAAAGGTTAGAGATGAGGGACAATGAGCAGTTCTTC CASSKRLEMRDNEQFF
. TRBJ2-1 TRBD2 TRBV27 TGTGCCAGCATGACCGGAGGACTAGCCAATGAGCAGTTCTTC CASMTGGLANEQFF
. TRBJ1-1 . TRBV5-4 TGTGCCAGCAGTCCCCGAGTATCAGGGATGAACACTGAAGCTTTCTTT CASSPRVSGMNTEAFF
few TRBJ2-4 . TRBV28 TGTGCCAGCAGGGACTCCGGGCCGAGAAACATTCAGTACTTC CASRDSGPRNIQYF
. TRBJ2-3 . TRBV4-1 TGCGCCAGCAGCCAAGATCACGGGTCCCGAAGAGGGACAGATACGCAGTATTTT CASSQDHGSRRGTDTQYF
. TRBJ1-4 TRBD1 TRBV16 TGTGCCAGCAGCAACACAGGGGATGCTAATGAAAAACTGTTTTTT CASSNTGDANEKLFF
. TRBJ2-7 TRBD1 TRBV6-5 TGTGCCAGCAGTTACGGGTCCGGGACAGGTTACTACGAGCAGTACTTC CASSYGSGTGYYEQYF
. TRBJ2-1 . TRBV9 TGTGCCAGCACTCCCCACACGGGACTGAGCTCCTACAATGAGCAGTTCTTC CASTPHTGLSSYNEQFF
. TRBJ1-3 . TRBV27 TGTGCCAGCAGTTATCAGGGGCCCGTCTCTGGAAACACCATATATTTT CASSYQGPVSGNTIYF
. TRBJ2-4 . TRBV7-2 TGTGCCAGCAGTTCGGGGGCGGGGGCCACAAACCTTCAGTACTTC CASSSGAGATNLQYF
. TRBJ2-2 TRBD2 TRBV5-1 TGCGCCAGCAGCACTCGGACTAGCAAAGTCGGGGAGCTGTTTTTT CASSTRTSKVGELFF
. TRBJ2-5 TRBD2 TRBV2 TGTGCCAGCAGTGTAGGCGGGGGGGCGCAAGAGACCCAGTACTTC CASSVGGGAQETQYF
. TRBJ2-5 TRBD1 TRBV7-7 TGTGCCAGCAGCCCTGGGACAGATTTAAAGACCCAGTACTTC CASSPGTDLKTQYF
. TRBJ2-7 TRBD2 TRBV11-1 TGTGCCAGCAGCGCCCAGACTAGCGGGGGGGCCCGGCAGTACTTC CASSAQTSGGARQYF
once TRBJ2-3 . TRBV30 TGTGCCTGGAGTCTACAGGGTGGGGGAGCAGATACGCAGTATTTT CAWSLQGGGADTQYF
. TRBJ2-7 TRBD2 TRBV7-2 TGTGCCAGCAGCTTAGAGGCTAGCGGCCTTCCCTACGAGCAGTACTTC CASSLEASGLPYEQYF
. TRBJ1-2 . TRBV11-2 TGTGCCAGCGGCTATCAGGTCGATGGCTACACCTTC CASGYQVDGYTF
. TRBJ2-1 . TRBV5-8 TGTGCCAGCAGCTCGGAAGGGACATATTACAATGAGCAGTTCTTC CASSSEGTYYNEQFF
. TRBJ2-7 TRBD2 TRBV28 TGTGCCAGCAGTTCCCAGAGCGGGATTTGGTACGAGCAGTACTTC CASSSQSGIWYEQYF
. TRBJ1-2 TRBD1 TRBV7-2 TGTGCCAGCAGCGCTGGGACAGGGGCTGGCTACACCTTC CASSAGTGAGYTF